This T cell receptor beta chain is from a study of CD8+ T cells in alopecia areata. Reverse transcribed after extraction, RNA yielded cDNA as the sequencing template. Produced via immunoSEQ multiplex PCR; TCRdb's table is partial and in-frame only. Among 150,000 to 200,000 clones listed, 58% were seen once. As regards this clone: Antigen: not known.

Germline CDR1 SGHTA, CDR2 FQGNSA. The CDR3 extends over 14 amino acids. Deletions cut 5 bases from V and 3 bases from J, with 14 bases between. As for treatment: oral pan-JAK inhibitor, 5-10 mg twice daily. Alopecia areata patients provided lesional scalp punch biopsies and peripheral blood. From PBMCs, CD4+ and CD8+ T cells were sorted. Points from the study as a whole: Scalp repertoires also include resident alphabeta T cells from normal skin. Patients shared TCRs less clearly than mice did, possibly owing to HLA.

V and J are TRBV7-2 and TRBJ2-7, with D possibly matching TRBD1 (6 bases). The receptor was derived from a human donor with alopecia areata. The starting material was CD4+ T cells sorted from blood, obtained at week 24, from a patient treated with tofacitinib. The CDR3 spells CASSLTEDSYEQYF. The CDR3 nucleotides are TGTGCCAGCAGCCTTACAGAGGACAGCTACGAGCAGTACTTC.